Listed below are T cell receptor beta chains from one sample, sequenced in a study of T-cell reconstitution after alpha-beta-depleted transplantation in children. TCRdb redid the calling of the PCR reads with MiXCR, one entry per CDR3 protein. The sample contains 250,000 to 350,000 distinct CDR3 sequences, roughly 9.5% of which appear only once. The source was PBMCs from the stem cell graft donor, collected from the stem cell graft. These receptors were obtained from a human donor who donated a stem cell graft to a child with SCID. CDR3s include the opening cysteine and the closing phenylalanine or tryptophan. Fields, in order: CDR3 protein, CDR3 DNA, V gene, D gene, clone size, J gene. A D gene is named only where the DNA matches it firmly. Size is stated for part of the rows, as once, few or many counts, or as a class when the clone is expanded.

CASSLYGGGSTDTQYF,TGTGCCAGCAGCTTATATGGCGGGGGGAGCACAGATACGCAGTATTTT,TRBV7-3,TRBD2,few,TRBJ2-3
CASSYRGTSKHTDTQYF,TGTGCCAGCAGTTACCGTGGGACTAGCAAACACACAGATACGCAGTATTTT,TRBV6-5,TRBD2,.,TRBJ2-3
CASSPTSGGYQETQYF,TGTGCCAGCTCACCAACTAGCGGGGGCTACCAAGAGACCCAGTACTTC,TRBV18,TRBD2,.,TRBJ2-5
CASLRSRGPGETQYF,TGTGCCAGCCTCCGTTCCCGGGGGCCTGGAGAGACCCAGTACTTC,TRBV12-3/TRBV12-4,.,many,TRBJ2-5
CASSPDSHPPGYEQYF,TGTGCCAGCAGCCCCGACTCGCACCCTCCGGGCTACGAGCAGTACTTC,TRBV7-3,.,.,TRBJ2-7
CASSLPQGFPQHF,TGTGCCAGCAGTTTACCGCAGGGGTTCCCCCAGCATTTT,TRBV12-3/TRBV12-4,.,.,TRBJ1-5
CATSSPFGGHTEAFF,TGTGCCACCAGCTCCCCATTTGGGGGCCACACTGAAGCTTTCTTT,TRBV15,.,many,TRBJ1-1
CSASGQGRTYEQYF,TGCAGTGCCTCCGGACAGGGAAGAACCTACGAGCAGTACTTC,TRBV20-1,TRBD1,.,TRBJ2-7
CASKPTADNEKLFF,TGTGCCAGCAAACCGACAGCGGATAATGAAAAACTGTTTTTT,TRBV6-5,.,many,TRBJ1-4
CASSLYRDSRFYGYTF,TGTGCCAGCAGCCTATACCGGGACAGTCGTTTCTATGGCTACACCTTC,TRBV14,TRBD1,.,TRBJ1-2
CASSPSHGKETQYF,TGCGCCAGCAGCCCGTCACATGGCAAGGAGACCCAGTACTTC,TRBV5-1,.,.,TRBJ2-5
CASHKGGTGYQPQHF,TGTGCCAGCCATAAGGGGGGAACGGGCTATCAGCCCCAGCATTTT,TRBV6-1,.,.,TRBJ1-5
CASRSGLAGYNEQFF,TGTGCCAGCAGATCGGGACTAGCAGGTTACAATGAGCAGTTCTTC,TRBV12-3/TRBV12-4,TRBD2,few,TRBJ2-1
CSARNGETQYF,TGCAGTGCTAGAAATGGAGAGACCCAGTACTTC,TRBV20-1,.,.,TRBJ2-5
CASSFGGYRGPRTDTQYF,TGTGCCAGCAGTTTCGGGGGCTACCGGGGGCCCCGCACAGATACGCAGTATTTT,TRBV12-3/TRBV12-4,.,many,TRBJ2-3
CASGFVGLDQPQHF,TGTGCTAGTGGTTTCGTGGGGTTGGATCAGCCCCAGCATTTT,TRBV12-5,.,few,TRBJ1-5
CASSVLGLDTQYF,TGTGCCAGCAGCGTACTGGGTCTAGATACGCAGTATTTT,TRBV9,.,.,TRBJ2-3
CASSQTGARRGRYTGELFF,TGTGCCAGCAGCCAGACGGGGGCGCGTCGAGGCCGATACACCGGGGAGCTGTTTTTT,TRBV3-1,.,many,TRBJ2-2
CASSKVLGTEAFF,TGTGCCAGCAGCAAGGTCCTGGGCACTGAAGCTTTCTTT,TRBV7-3,.,.,TRBJ1-1
CASREQGGSSYEQYF,TGTGCCAGCAGAGAACAGGGGGGGAGCTCCTACGAGCAGTACTTC,TRBV5-5,.,.,TRBJ2-7
CASGLVTSGGDTQYF,TGTGCTAGTGGTTTGGTGACTAGCGGGGGAGATACGCAGTATTTT,TRBV12-5,TRBD2,few,TRBJ2-3
CATSDPTQGQETQYF,TGTGCCACCAGTGATCCGACACAGGGACAAGAGACCCAGTACTTC,TRBV24-1,.,few,TRBJ2-5
CASSSRQGQTYEQYF,TGTGCCAGCAGCTCTCGACAGGGACAGACCTACGAGCAGTACTTC,TRBV7-9,TRBD1,.,TRBJ2-7
CSVEDWVKRGAQETQYF,TGCAGCGTTGAAGACTGGGTAAAGCGGGGGGCCCAAGAGACCCAGTACTTC,TRBV29-1,TRBD2,.,TRBJ2-5
CASRTGGRNTDTQYF,TGTGCCAGCAGGACAGGGGGCAGAAACACAGATACGCAGTATTTT,TRBV2,TRBD1,.,TRBJ2-3
CASSEARAAQFSGANVLTF,TGTGCCAGCAGTGAAGCTCGGGCAGCCCAGTTCTCTGGGGCCAACGTCCTGACTTTC,TRBV2,.,few,TRBJ2-6
CASKGDRAYEQYF,TGTGCCAGCAAAGGGGACAGAGCCTACGAGCAGTACTTC,TRBV12-3/TRBV12-4,TRBD1,few,TRBJ2-7
CASSQGQGHSPLHF,TGTGCCAGCAGCCAGGGACAGGGCCATTCACCCCTCCACTTT,TRBV27,TRBD1,many,TRBJ1-6
CASSLNSVVYEQYF,TGTGCCAGCAGCTTAAATTCCGTGGTCTACGAGCAGTACTTC,TRBV7-9,.,.,TRBJ2-7
CASSLESNTQYF,TGCGCCAGCAGCTTGGAGTCCAATACGCAGTATTTT,TRBV5-1,.,.,TRBJ2-3
CASSPTIGLEFF,TGTGCCAGCAGCCCTACGATAGGACTGGAGTTCTTC,TRBV7-9,.,.,TRBJ2-1
CASSFGTGSYNEQFF,TGTGCCAGCAGCTTCGGGACAGGGTCCTACAATGAGCAGTTCTTC,TRBV5-6,TRBD1,many,TRBJ2-1
CASSQVSRRFEQYF,TGTGCCAGCAGCCAAGTCTCCCGGAGGTTCGAGCAGTACTTC,TRBV3-1,.,many,TRBJ2-7
CASYGGLSSYNEQFF,TGTGCCAGCTATGGTGGTCTGAGCTCCTACAATGAGCAGTTCTTC,TRBV27,.,many,TRBJ2-1
CSLPGEGDEQYF,TGCAGTCTTCCGGGGGAAGGGGACGAGCAGTACTTC,TRBV20-1,.,few,TRBJ2-7